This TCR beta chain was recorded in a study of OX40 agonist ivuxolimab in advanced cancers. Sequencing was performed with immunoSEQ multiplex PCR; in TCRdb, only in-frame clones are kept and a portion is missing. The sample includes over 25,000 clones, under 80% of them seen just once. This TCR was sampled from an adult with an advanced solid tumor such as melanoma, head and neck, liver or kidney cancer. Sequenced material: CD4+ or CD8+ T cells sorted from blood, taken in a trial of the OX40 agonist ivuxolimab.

Here the CDR3 reads CASSHTQAIRNSPLHF. CDR3 nucleotides: TGCGCCAGCAGCCACACCCAGGCGATACGGAATTCACCCCTCCACTTT. The genes are TRBV4-1 and TRBJ1-6; D unclear. The CDR3 totals 16 residues. Germline V lookup: CDR1 MGHRA, CDR2 YSYEKL. The V gene lost 3 bases and the J gene lost 7 bases, with 16 bases spanning the gap.